The 22 T cell receptor beta chains below were found in one sample sequenced in a study of blood T cells in healthy people across ages. Together with a sample-barcoded 5' primer, a J-beta primer mix was included in a second PCR lasting about 7 to 11 cycles. MiXCR, run by TCRdb on the 5' RACE reads, gives a single entry per CDR3 protein. The table includes 1.5 million to 2 million distinct CDR3 sequences, about 35% detected once. Sequencing was carried out using blood. These TCRs come from a woman aged 25-40 years in good health.

V and J are TRBV7-8 and TRBJ2-3; 13 bases match TRBD2. Trimming cost V 4 bases and J 5 bases; bases outside gene matches: 6. Looked up from germline, CDR1 is SGHVS and CDR2 is FQNEAQ. This CDR3 has 16 amino acids. CDR3 nucleotides: TGTGCCAGCAGCTCTGGACTAGCGGGGGCGGGAGATACGCAGTATTTT. Residues: CASSSGLAGAGDTQYF.

This rearrangement joins TRBV20-1 to TRBJ1-6, with D perhaps matching TRBD1 (5 bases). V shed 6 bases and J shed 4 bases, with 13 bases lying between them. Germline CDR1 is DFQATT and CDR2 is SNEGSKA (reference sequence). The CDR3 totals 14 residues. This CDR3 is CSAGDSGYNSPLHF. CDR3 coding DNA: TGCAGTGCGGGAGACAGCGGTTATAATTCACCCCTCCACTTT.

This chain uses TRBV5-1 with TRBJ2-7; 9 positions agree with TRBD2. V shed 4 bases, J shed 2 bases, and the junction held 10 bases outside the gene matches. The CDR3 runs to 16 residues. CDR1 and CDR2 from the germline V gene are SGHRS and YFSETQ. The CDR3 loop is CASSPGRAGGPYEQYF. DNA for the CDR3: TGCGCCAGCAGCCCTGGCAGAGCGGGGGGACCCTACGAGCAGTACTTC.

This clonotype was found a few times. This sequence joins TRBV7-9 and TRBJ2-7; D is unresolved. Germline loops: CDR1 SEHNR, CDR2 FQNEAQ (reference sequence). V gave up 3 bases and J gave up 5 bases, with 20 bases separating them. The CDR3 runs 16 residues. CDR3 nucleotide sequence: TGTGCCAGCAGCTTCTCGCTAGGCCCCCGGTCCCACGAGCAGTACTTC. It is translated as CASSFSLGPRSHEQYF.

The chain employs TRBV20-1 and TRBJ2-7; D tentatively reads TRBD1 or TRBD2 (6 bases each). The CDR3 is 11 amino acids. From germline, CDR1 is DFQATT and CDR2 SNEGSKA (reference sequence). V was cut by 5 bases and J by 6 bases, with 11 bases left in between. CDR3 sequence: CSAARGGEQYF. CDR3 DNA: TGCAGTGCTGCCAGGGGAGGCGAGCAGTACTTC.

This clonotype was observed at least ten times. The V gene is TRBV20-1, the J gene TRBJ2-3; TRBD2 matches at 10 bases. The CDR3 runs 14 residues. Germline values: CDR1 DFQATT, CDR2 SNEGSKA (reference sequence). Trimming cost V 6 bases and J 5 bases; bases outside gene matches: 8. As DNA, the CDR3 is TGCAGTGCGAGGGGACTAGCGAGCGTAGATACGCAGTATTTT. This translates into CSARGLASVDTQYF.

The V gene is TRBV29-1, the J gene TRBJ1-1; D gene uncertain. The CDR3 has 12 amino acids. Germline V gene lookup returns CDR1 SQVTM and CDR2 ANQGSEA. Trimming shortened V by 7 bases and J by 5 bases, and 14 bases separated the two germline ends. The CDR3 sequence: CSGVRSETEAFF. The DNA for the CDR3 is TGCAGCGGTGTTCGATCGGAGACTGAAGCTTTCTTT.

This clonotype was observed a few times. This chain uses TRBV5-1 with TRBJ2-7; D gene unclear. The CDR3 contains 13 residues. V dropped 5 bases and J dropped 4 bases, with 13 bases sitting between them. The germline V gene has CDR1 SGHRS and CDR2 YFSETQ. Written as DNA, the CDR3 is TGCGCCAGCAGAAGCGCAGGCTTTTACGAGCAGTACTTC. Amino acids: CASRSAGFYEQYF.

This clonotype was seen more than once but under ten times. The chain combines TRBV5-4 with TRBJ2-1; D perhaps matches TRBD2 (6 bases). This CDR3 is 15 amino acids long. V gave up 4 bases and J gave up 6 bases, with 17 bases separating them. The germline V gene encodes CDR1 SGHNT and CDR2 YYREEE (reference sequence). CDR3 loop: CASSAGTSPFNEQFF. The CDR3 coding sequence is TGTGCCAGCAGCGCCGGGACTTCCCCTTTCAATGAGCAGTTCTTC.

A word on this clonotype: A much larger clone differs by one base, so this may be a read error. The V call is TRBV20-1, the J call TRBJ2-3, with D possibly TRBD2 on 6 matching bases. CDR3 length equals 13 residues. Germline-derived CDR1 and CDR2 are DFQATT and SNEGSKA (reference sequence). The CDR3 DNA reads TGCAAGCCGGACGGGGGATCGTCAGATACGCAGTATTTT. Protein product: CKPDGGSSDTQYF.

V usage is TRBV7-3 and J usage is TRBJ2-2, with a weak D call TRBD2 (6 bases). V lost 5 bases to trimming and J lost 7 bases, with 14 bases between them. The CDR3 runs to 14 residues. Germline values: CDR1 SGHTA, CDR2 FQGTGA. Written as DNA, the CDR3 is TGTGCCAGCAGCCCCACGGGGAGGAGCGGGGAGCTGTTTTTT. It codes for CASSPTGRSGELFF.

J is TRBJ1-5 and V is TRBV4-2, with TRBD1 matching 7 bases. CDR3 size: 14 residues. The V gene's germline CDR1 is LGHNA and CDR2 YNFKEQ. Trimming took 3 bases from V and 8 from J; bases not matched to a gene: 7. CDR3 residues: CASSQPGQYKPQHF. The CDR3, as DNA: TGTGCCAGCAGCCAGCCGGGACAGTATAAGCCCCAGCATTTT.

A remark on this clonotype: This may be a read error, as it is one base from a much larger clone. This chain joins TRBV3-1 and TRBJ1-2; D is possibly TRBD1 (5 bases). The CDR3 is 11 amino acids. Germline loops: CDR1 LGHDT, CDR2 YNNKEL (reference sequence). Trimming stripped 3 bases from V and 8 bases from J, with 7 bases between. The CDR3 is CASSHQGGYTF. Here the CDR3 DNA reads TGTGCCAGCAGCCACCAGGGAGGCTACACCTTC.

This clonotype was counted between two and nine times. CDR3 bases: TGTGCCAGCAGCTTCCCGGGACTAGCGGGGGACCGCACAGATACGCAGTATTTT. Protein product: CASSFPGLAGDRTDTQYF. The rearrangement joins TRBV7-3 to TRBJ2-3; 14 bases agree with TRBD2. Germline V gene lookup returns CDR1 SGHTA and CDR2 FQGTGA. The CDR3 totals 18 residues. The V and J ends lost 3 bases and 1 base, in that order; junction bases with no gene match: 6.

There are a few counts of this clonotype. The chain joins TRBV5-1 to TRBJ2-1; D possibly matches TRBD1 or TRBD2 (8 bases each). Germline assignment: CDR1 SGHRS and CDR2 YFSETQ. CDR3 size: 17 residues. Trimming left V 4 bases short and J 8 bases short, with 25 bases between. CDR3 DNA: TGCGCCAGCAGCCTGCTCGAGGGTAGCGGGACAGGCGATGAGCAGTTCTTC. It encodes CASSLLEGSGTGDEQFF.

This chain joins TRBV11-2 and TRBJ2-7; 8 bases agree with TRBD1. Germline V gives CDR1 SGHAT, CDR2 FQNNGV. The CDR3 is made up of 16 amino acids. V lost 0 bases to trimming and J lost 0 bases; unmatched junction nucleotides: 4. The CDR3 DNA sequence: TGTGCCAGCAGCTTAGAGGGACAGGCGTTCTCCTACGAGCAGTACTTC. This translates into CASSLEGQAFSYEQYF.

This clonotype was counted a few times. J is TRBJ2-5 and V is TRBV2, with 7 bases identical to TRBD1. Unmatched junction bases numbered 3, after V lost 0 bases and J lost 5 bases. Germline values: CDR1 SNHLY, CDR2 FYNNEI. The CDR3 sequence is 14 residues long. CDR3: CASSEARGFETQYF. CDR3 coding DNA: TGTGCCAGCAGTGAAGCCAGGGGGTTTGAGACCCAGTACTTC.

This clonotype was observed a few times. The J gene is TRBJ2-7, the V gene TRBV11-3, with D perhaps being TRBD1 or TRBD2 (6 bases each). V lost 2 bases, J lost 5 bases, and 10 bases lay in between. Germline CDR1 SGHNT, CDR2 YENEEA. The CDR3 has 13 residues. The CDR3 loop is CASSLIGGDEQYF. The CDR3 nucleotides read TGTGCCAGCAGCTTAATCGGGGGCGACGAGCAGTACTTC.

V and J are TRBV28 and TRBJ2-1, with D hard to call. The V and J ends lost 7 bases and 8 bases respectively, with 9 bases between them. The CDR3 covers 11 residues. Germline V gene lookup returns CDR1 MDHEN and CDR2 SYDVKM. CDR3 sequence (DNA): TGTGCCAGCACCTTTGACCATGAGCAGTTCTTC. This gives the protein CASTFDHEQFF.

This clonotype was observed many times. J is TRBJ2-7 and V is TRBV7-2; D possibly uses TRBD1 or TRBD2 (5 bases each). This CDR3 comprises 14 residues. V was cut by 5 bases and J by 5 bases, with 16 bases left in between. Per germline, CDR1 SGHTA and CDR2 FQGNSA. The CDR3 sequence is CASSNPAGRDEQYF. CDR3 in DNA: TGTGCCAGCAGCAACCCTGCAGGGAGAGACGAGCAGTACTTC.

There are a few counts of this clonotype. The chain couples TRBV6-5 to TRBJ2-4; the D is unclear. The germline CDR1 and CDR2 sequences are MNHEY and SVGAGI. The CDR3 sequence is 14 residues long. V was pared by 0 bases and J by 9 bases, with 12 bases between. The CDR3 DNA reads TGTGCCAGCAGTTACTCGGCAACCATAGGCATTCAGTACTTC. Its translation is CASSYSATIGIQYF.

This clonotype has a handful of counts. The gene calls are TRBV28 and TRBJ2-7; 14 positions agree with TRBD2. CDR3 length equals 16 residues. Germline V lookup: CDR1 MDHEN, CDR2 SYDVKM. Trimming took 3 bases from V and 3 from J; bases not matched to a gene: 4. The CDR3 loop is CASSFFGTSGSYEQYF. In nucleotides, the CDR3 is TGTGCCAGCAGTTTTTTCGGGACTAGCGGGAGCTACGAGCAGTACTTC. Full variable domain (remainder filled in from reference TRBV28 and TRBJ2-7): DVKVTQSSRYLVKRTGEKVFLECVQDMDHENMFWYRQDPGLGLRLIYFSYDVKMKEKGDIPEGYSVSREKKERFSLILESASTNQTSMYLCASSFFGTSGSYEQYFGPGTRLTVT.